This T cell receptor beta chain stems from a study of blood T cell repertoires in COVID-19. Study-wide background: Sites across the United States, Italy and Spain contributed samples from acute and convalescent COVID-19. In each case, the material was cDNA or gDNA derived from T cells, B-cell-depleted T cells, or PBMCs.

CDR3 size: 14 residues. Unmatched junction bases numbered 6, after V lost 4 bases and J lost 6 bases. Germline-derived CDR1 and CDR2 are LNHDA and SQIVND (reference sequence). Original processing notes: Amplification from reference gene primers served as the basis for estimated nucleated cell counts. Profiled with immunoSEQ multiplex PCR; TCRdb holds only in-frame clones, not every one. V, J and clone size reflect that table, while D and trimming were determined from the DNA. The data hold 400,000 to 500,000 clones, with just over 85% observed a single time. The chain links TRBV19 to TRBJ1-5, with 7 positions matching TRBD1. The sequence came from a woman under 40 with active or convalescent COVID-19. The sample taken for sequencing was peripheral blood. This chain's CDR3 is CASSKTGVGQPQHF. CDR3 coding DNA: TGTGCCAGTAGTAAAACAGGGGTGGGTCAGCCCCAGCATTTT. The whole variable domain, remainder taken from reference TRBV19 and TRBJ1-5, is DGGITQSPKYLFRKEGQNVTLSCEQNLNHDAMYWYRQDPGQGLRLIYYSQIVNDFQKGDIAEGYSVSREKKESFPLTVTSAQKNPTAFYLCASSKTGVGQPQHFGDGTRLSIL.